These 18 T cell receptor beta chains were sequenced from one sample in a study of cytomegalovirus exposure and HLA in healthy donors (dated by TCRdb to about 2017). Library method: the immunoSEQ multiplex PCR assay. Imported from immuneACCESS, the table was reduced by TCRdb to in-frame sequences with V and J called. These copies leave out some clones; in studies compared against another copy, an unresolved V gene accounts for under half, and the cause of the remainder is not known. Here the sample has 90,000 to 150,000 clones; approximately 85% occur a single time. Nearly 5% of the sample goes to the ten largest clones. Sequences were obtained from PBMCs. These receptors all stem from a man aged 18 to 30 in good health and CMV-seronegative.

The rearrangement joins TRBV10-1 to TRBJ2-7; 7 nucleotides match TRBD1. V shed 3 bases, J shed 7 bases, and the junction held 18 bases outside the gene matches. This CDR3 has 17 amino acids. Germline V gives CDR1 WNHNN, CDR2 SYGVQD (reference sequence). CDR3 protein: CASSDQDPGQIPFEQYF. CDR3 DNA: TGCGCCAGCAGTGACCAAGATCCGGGACAGATACCTTTTGAGCAGTACTTC.

V gene TRBV29-1 combines with J gene TRBJ2-3; the D gene is possibly TRBD2 (6 bases). V was trimmed by 4 bases and J by 3 bases, leaving 11 bases between them. Germline CDR1 is SQVTM and CDR2 is ANQGSEA. This CDR3 has 13 amino acids. CDR3 loop: CSVAGSPTDTQYF. CDR3 nucleotides: TGCAGCGTTGCCGGGAGCCCGACAGATACGCAGTATTTT.

The chain carries TRBV30 and TRBJ1-5; 9 bases align to TRBD1. The J segment lost 2 bases and the V segment lost 4 bases, leaving 9 bases of the junction unmatched. There are 16 residues in the CDR3. Germline CDR1 GTSNPN, CDR2 SVGIG (reference sequence). Here the CDR3 reads CAWNTGQGTGNQPQHF. The CDR3 bases are TGTGCCTGGAACACGGGACAGGGTACGGGCAATCAGCCCCAGCATTTT.

The rearrangement links TRBV4-1 to TRBJ1-1; D perhaps matches TRBD1 (5 bases). The CDR3 extends over 13 amino acids. Germline CDR1 MGHRA, CDR2 YSYEKL. V was pared by 4 bases and J by 1 base, with 7 bases between. Written as DNA, the CDR3 is TGCGCCAGCAGCCCAGGACAGAACACTGAAGCTTTCTTT. It codes for CASSPGQNTEAFF.

This clone was seen once. The V call is TRBV2, the J call TRBJ1-5; tentatively, D is TRBD1 (6 bases). Germline lookup yields CDR1 SNHLY and CDR2 FYNNEI. The CDR3 contains 16 residues. V lost 0 bases and J 4 bases, leaving 13 bases between the germline ends. The CDR3 DNA reads as TGTGCCAGCAGTGAAGCGTTCAGGGGAATTAATCAGCCCCAGCATTTT. Protein: CASSEAFRGINQPQHF.

The chain uses TRBV5-1 and TRBJ2-7; possibly TRBD2 for D (5 bases). The CDR3 totals 12 residues. The germline V gene has CDR1 SGHRS and CDR2 YFSETQ. V gave up 5 bases and J gave up 0 bases, with 6 bases separating them. CDR3 nucleotides: TGCGCCAGCAGGGCGGGCTCCTACGAGCAGTACTTC. Translation gives CASRAGSYEQYF.

The chain couples TRBV19 to TRBJ2-7, with 11 bases identical to TRBD2. This CDR3 comprises 15 residues. Germline trimming cut 7 bases from V and 2 bases from J; bases unmatched to any gene: 7. Germline lookup yields CDR1 LNHDA and CDR2 SQIVND (reference sequence). The CDR3: CASNSLAGEAYEQYF. CDR3 coding DNA: TGTGCCAGTAATTCACTAGCGGGAGAGGCCTACGAGCAGTACTTC.

The rearrangement uses TRBV10-3 and TRBJ1-5, with D possibly being TRBD1 (5 bases). The germline V gene encodes CDR1 ENHRY and CDR2 SYGVKD. This CDR3 contains 15 residues. Trimming pared 2 bases from V and 0 bases from J, leaving 8 bases between. The CDR3 DNA reads TGTGCCATCAGTGAGGGGGGGGGTAGCAATCAGCCCCAGCATTTT. Translating it yields CAISEGGGSNQPQHF.

J is TRBJ2-6 and V is TRBV28; tentatively, D is TRBD2 (6 bases). Germline V gene sequence: CDR1 MDHEN, CDR2 SYDVKM. The V end lost 2 bases, the J end lost 4 bases, and 12 bases lay between the germline ends. This CDR3 spans 16 amino acids. This CDR3 is CASSLKAGFGANVLTF. In nucleotides, the CDR3 is TGTGCCAGCAGTTTAAAGGCGGGATTCGGGGCCAACGTCCTGACTTTC.

V is TRBV4-1 and J is TRBJ1-5, with a possible D match to TRBD1 (5 bases). Germline CDR1 MGHRA, CDR2 YSYEKL. The CDR3 sequence is 15 residues long. Trimming cost V 2 bases and J 0 bases, with 8 bases left between them. For the CDR3, the DNA is TGCGCCAGCAGCCAACAGGGATATAGCAATCAGCCCCAGCATTTT. The encoded protein is CASSQQGYSNQPQHF.

J is TRBJ2-5 and V is TRBV2, with 7 bases aligning to TRBD2. CDR1 and CDR2 from the germline V gene are SNHLY and FYNNEI. This CDR3 has 12 amino acids. V shed 6 bases, J shed 5 bases, and the junction held 3 bases outside the gene matches. CDR3 loop: CASRGGVETQYF. CDR3 coding DNA: TGTGCCAGCAGGGGGGGGGTGGAGACCCAGTACTTC.

The chain has TRBV5-1 and TRBJ2-3; 12 bases are a match to TRBD2. The V and J ends lost 4 bases and 5 bases, in that order; junction bases with no gene match: 11. CDR1 is SGHRS, CDR2 YFSETQ, per germline. The CDR3 has 17 residues. The CDR3 DNA sequence: TGCGCCAGCAGCGAGACTAGCGGGGGCCCCGCGGGAGATACGCAGTATTTT. It specifies CASSETSGGPAGDTQYF.

A few counts support this clone. This chain connects TRBV6-1 to TRBJ2-7; D unresolved. The V end was cut by 7 bases, the J end by 3 bases, with 7 bases between. The CDR3 has 11 residues. CDR1 and CDR2 from the germline V gene are MNHNS and SASEGT. CDR3 residues: CASTPNYEQYF. The CDR3 DNA reads as TGTGCCAGCACCCCTAACTACGAGCAGTACTTC.

The V and J genes are TRBV7-2 and TRBJ2-1, with a possible D match to TRBD1 (5 bases). V was clipped by 4 bases and J by 9 bases, with 19 bases between them. Germline V gives CDR1 SGHTA, CDR2 FQGNSA. The CDR3 is 15 residues long. The CDR3 DNA sequence: TGTGCCAGCAGCTCCAGCCAAGGAAATAGGGGTGAGCAGTTCTTC. It is translated as CASSSSQGNRGEQFF.

The table lists this clone with a count of one. The chain recombines TRBV19 with TRBJ1-2, with D possibly matching TRBD1 (5 bases). From germline, CDR1 is LNHDA and CDR2 SQIVND (reference sequence). The CDR3 has 13 residues. V was cut by 7 bases and J by 7 bases, with 16 bases left in between. Written as DNA, the CDR3 is TGTGCCAGTATAGGCAGGGACTTCTCTGGCTACACCTTC. Protein: CASIGRDFSGYTF.

The gene calls are TRBV19 and TRBJ1-1; D not certain. Germline CDR1 is LNHDA and CDR2 is SQIVND (reference sequence). This CDR3 spans 14 amino acids. Trimming left V 6 bases short and J 0 bases short, with 11 bases between. The CDR3 region has the DNA TGTGCCAGTAGCCCCCGTTATCTGAACACTGAAGCTTTCTTT. It is translated as CASSPRYLNTEAFF.

This clone came up once. CDR3 region: CASSFRESEQYF. The CDR3, as DNA: TGCGCCAGCAGCTTTAGGGAGTCCGAGCAGTACTTC. The genes are TRBV5-1 and TRBJ2-7, with D perhaps matching TRBD2 (5 bases). Germline V lookup: CDR1 SGHRS, CDR2 YFSETQ. V was shortened by 2 bases and J by 6 bases, with 9 bases between the two germline ends. This CDR3 has 12 amino acids.

The V gene is TRBV29-1, the J gene TRBJ1-2; D possibly corresponds to TRBD1 (5 bases). The CDR3 has 14 amino acids. The ends were cut back, 0 bases at V and 6 bases at J, with 14 bases in the middle. From germline, CDR1 is SQVTM and CDR2 ANQGSEA. CDR3 bases: TGCAGCGTTGAAGATTGGAGGGGCGGGGATGGCTACACCTTC. It codes for CSVEDWRGGDGYTF.